Following are 31 T cell receptor beta chains from one sample sequenced in a study of response to subunit inactivated influenza vaccine. MiXCR, run by TCRdb on the RT-PCR reads, gives a single entry per CDR3 protein. The data contain about 540,000 distinct CDR3 sequences, 13% to 15% of them singletons. The input for sequencing was PBMCs from blood, taken roughly 12 days after vaccination. The origin of the receptors is a man over 45 who received an inactivated influenza vaccine.

The J gene is TRBJ1-1, the V gene TRBV7-9, with a weak D call TRBD1 (5 bases). Germline V gene sequence: CDR1 SEHNR, CDR2 FQNEAQ (reference sequence). V lost 8 bases to trimming and J lost 7 bases, with 20 bases between them. This CDR3 comprises 14 residues. CDR3 DNA: TGTGCCAGCCAAATAGGGGATTGGGTGGGTGAAGCTTTCTTT. Its translation is CASQIGDWVGEAFF.

The gene calls are TRBV25-1 and TRBJ2-5, with a tentative D call TRBD1 (5 bases). CDR3 length equals 15 residues. The V gene lost 3 bases and the J gene lost 0 bases, with 11 bases spanning the gap. Germline CDR1 reads MGHDK; CDR2 reads SYGVNS. The CDR3 here is CASSDLQDNQETQYF. CDR3 nucleotide sequence: TGTGCCAGCAGTGATCTACAGGACAACCAAGAGACCCAGTACTTC.

The J gene is TRBJ2-6, the V gene TRBV5-6; D is possibly TRBD1 or TRBD2 (5 bases each). Germline V gene sequence: CDR1 SGHDT, CDR2 YYEEEE. Trimming cost V 4 bases and J 4 bases, with 9 bases left between them. The CDR3 length is 14 residues. The chain's CDR3 is CASSVGTGANVLTF. The CDR3 DNA sequence: TGTGCCAGCAGCGTGGGGACCGGGGCCAACGTCCTGACTTTC. Complete variable domain (other parts from reference TRBV5-6 and TRBJ2-6): DAGVTQSPTHLIKTRGQQVTLRCSPKSGHDTVSWYQQALGQGPQFIFQYYEEEERQRGNFPDRFSGHQFPNYSSELNVNALLLGDSALYLCASSVGTGANVLTFGAGSRLTVL.

The table lists this clonotype with a few counts. The gene calls are TRBV5-1 and TRBJ1-4; D perhaps matches TRBD1 (5 bases). CDR3 length equals 14 residues. From germline, CDR1 is SGHRS and CDR2 YFSETQ. V was trimmed by 5 bases and J by 3 bases, leaving 11 bases between them. This CDR3 reads CASSRQTSNEKLFF. The CDR3 coding sequence is TGCGCCAGCAGTAGACAGACCTCTAATGAAAAACTGTTTTTT.

This clonotype was counted a few times. V usage is TRBV30 and J usage is TRBJ2-1, with TRBD1 identical over 7 bases. The CDR3 sequence is 12 residues long. Germline CDR1 and CDR2: GTSNPN and SVGIG (reference sequence). V dropped 0 bases and J dropped 8; count of bases not matched to a gene: 1. Here the CDR3 DNA reads TGTGCCTGGAGTGTACAGGGGCATGAGCAGTTCTTC. Protein product: CAWSVQGHEQFF.

This chain connects TRBV10-3 to TRBJ2-5, with D possibly called TRBD1 or TRBD2 (5 bases each). V was shortened by 0 bases and J by 5 bases, with 10 bases between the two germline ends. CDR3 length equals 14 residues. Per the germline V gene, CDR1 is ENHRY and CDR2 is SYGVKD. The CDR3 spells CAISESWGSETQYF. In DNA form, the CDR3 reads TGTGCCATCAGTGAGTCGTGGGGGTCGGAGACCCAGTACTTC.

The chain combines TRBV4-3 with TRBJ2-4, with D possibly called TRBD1 or TRBD2 (5 bases each). Trimming took 1 base from V and 3 from J, leaving 16 bases between them. CDR3 length: 17 residues. Per germline, CDR1 LGHNA and CDR2 YSLEER. The CDR3: CASSQAVWGFDKNIQYF. For the CDR3, the DNA is TGCGCCAGCAGCCAAGCGGTTTGGGGGTTTGACAAAAACATTCAGTACTTC.

This clonotype was recorded many times. This chain uses TRBV5-1 with TRBJ1-5; D unclear. The CDR3 is 13 residues long. Germline CDR1 reads SGHRS; CDR2 reads YFSETQ. V gave up 4 bases and J gave up 2 bases, with 7 bases separating them. CDR3 in DNA: TGCGCCAGCAGCCGTCGAGGCAATCAGCCCCAGCATTTT. Translation: CASSRRGNQPQHF.

This clonotype was counted many times. The chain employs TRBV15 and TRBJ1-1, with D maybe TRBD1 (5 bases). This CDR3 has 15 residues. CDR1 is LNHNV, CDR2 YYDKDF, per germline (reference sequence). The V gene lost 0 bases and the J gene lost 1 base, with 9 bases spanning the gap. CDR3 protein: CATSREKGSNTEAFF. The CDR3 nucleotides are TGTGCCACCAGCAGAGAAAAGGGGTCGAACACTGAAGCTTTCTTT. The variable domain in full, with the rest retrieved from reference TRBV15 and TRBJ1-1, is DAMVIQNPRYQVTQFGKPVTLSCSQTLNHNVMYWYQQKSSQAPKLLFHYYDKDFNNEADTPDNFQSRRPNTSFCFLDIRSPGLGDTAMYLCATSREKGSNTEAFFGQGTRLTVV.

This clonotype was detected ten times or more. The chain couples TRBV11-2 to TRBJ2-7; tentative D call: TRBD2 (6 bases). The V end was cut by 1 base, the J end by 0 bases, with 19 bases between. The CDR3 consists of 18 residues. Germline CDR1 and CDR2: SGHAT and FQNNGV. The DNA for the CDR3 is TGTGCCAGCAGCTTAGTCGGTGGGAGGCCCATGAGCTCCTACGAGCAGTACTTC. This gives the protein CASSLVGGRPMSSYEQYF.

A word on this clonotype: A much larger clone differs from this one at a single base, so this may be a read error. The chain uses TRBV5-1 and TRBJ1-6; D perhaps matches TRBD1 (6 bases). Between the trimmed V and J ends, which lost 4 bases and 8 bases, there was a span of 16 bases. This CDR3 contains 15 residues. Germline V gene sequence: CDR1 SGHRS, CDR2 YFSETQ. As DNA, the CDR3 is TGCGCCAGCAGCGGAAGGACAGAGAGCGATTCACCCCTCCACTTT. Its protein is CASSGRTESDSPLHF.

V usage is TRBV6-1 and J usage is TRBJ2-3, with 12 positions matching TRBD1. The length of the CDR3 is 16 residues. Germline V lookup: CDR1 MNHNS, CDR2 SASEGT. Trimming took 3 bases from V and 2 from J; bases not matched to a gene: 3. The chain's CDR3 is CASSEGQGANTDTQYF. The CDR3 DNA sequence: TGTGCCAGCAGTGAGGGACAGGGGGCTAACACAGATACGCAGTATTTT.

This clonotype was found a few times. The chain employs TRBV4-3 and TRBJ1-1, with 10 nucleotides matching TRBD1. The V gene end was trimmed by 0 bases and the J gene end by 3 bases; junction bases not matched to a gene: 4. CDR1 is LGHNA and CDR2 is YSLEER in the germline V gene. CDR3 size: 16 residues. Here the CDR3 DNA reads TGCGCCAGCAGCCAAGATGGAGGACAGGGGGACACTGAAGCTTTCTTT. Protein product: CASSQDGGQGDTEAFF.

V is TRBV20-1 and J is TRBJ1-2; D unresolved. Trimming took 1 base from V and 0 from J, leaving 9 bases between them. Germline CDR1 reads DFQATT; CDR2 reads SNEGSKA (reference sequence). CDR3 length: 14 amino acids. CDR3 DNA: TGCAGTGCTAGAGCCCCAGTAACTAACTATGGCTACACCTTC. It yields the protein CSARAPVTNYGYTF.

V and J are TRBV6-5 and TRBJ2-2; D may be TRBD1 (6 bases). Germline CDR1 MNHEY, CDR2 SVGAGI. V was clipped by 3 bases and J by 14 bases, with 13 bases between them. The CDR3 spans 12 residues. CDR3 protein: CASSYRWTELFF. In DNA form, the CDR3 reads TGTGCCAGCAGTTATAGGTGGACAGAACTGTTTTTT.

This clonotype turned up a few times. The genes are TRBV24-1 and TRBJ2-3; D ambiguous. V dropped 3 bases and J dropped 5 bases, with 11 bases sitting between them. Germline loops: CDR1 KGHDR, CDR2 SFDVKD. This CDR3 has 14 residues. DNA of the CDR3: TGTGCCACCAGTGATGTAAGACAAAAAGATACGCAGTATTTT. It specifies CATSDVRQKDTQYF.

This clonotype was observed at least ten times. The chain links TRBV29-1 to TRBJ2-3; D is ambiguous. Germline-derived CDR1 and CDR2 are SQVTM and ANQGSEA. With 1 base removed from V and 3 bases from J, the gap between germline ends came to 8 bases. The CDR3 runs 13 residues. CDR3 residues: CSVEVQRTDTQYF. Written as DNA, the CDR3 is TGCAGCGTTGAAGTGCAGAGGACAGATACGCAGTATTTT.

The chain is built from TRBV11-1 and TRBJ2-7; D unclear. Trimming took off 4 bases at V and 5 bases at J, with 18 bases between the two ends. Germline CDR1 and CDR2: SGHAT and FQDESV (reference sequence). The CDR3 consists of 15 residues. The CDR3 bases are TGTGCCAGCAGCTCGGACGGGTCGCTTGGGAACGAGCAGTACTTC. This sequence encodes CASSSDGSLGNEQYF.

This chain joins TRBV28 and TRBJ2-3, with TRBD1 identical over 7 bases. The CDR3 runs to 14 residues. Germline assignment: CDR1 MDHEN and CDR2 SYDVKM. Trimming removed 6 bases from V and 8 bases from J; junction bases left unmatched: 11. The CDR3 nucleotides are TGTGCCAGCAGCTACGGGACAGTCCCGGGTACGCAGTATTTT. Amino acid sequence: CASSYGTVPGTQYF.

The chain has TRBV29-1 and TRBJ1-6; TRBD1 aligns across 8 bases. Per germline, CDR1 SQVTM and CDR2 ANQGSEA. There are 14 residues in the CDR3. The junction had 5 bases not matched to a gene; V was cut back by 5 bases and J by 5 bases. The CDR3 nucleotides read TGCAGCGTTCGTCCAGGGGGCGATAATTCACCCCTCCACTTT. It translates to CSVRPGGDNSPLHF. The full variable domain, with the rest looked up from reference TRBV29-1 and TRBJ1-6, is SAVISQKPSRDICQRGTSLTIQCQVDSQVTMMFWYRQQPGQSLTLIATANQGSEATYESGFVIDKFPISRPNLTFSTLTVSNMSPEDSSIYLCSVRPGGDNSPLHFGNGTRLTVT.

V is TRBV20-1 and J is TRBJ2-7; TRBD1 matches 9 bases. The trim removed 3 bases at V and 0 bases at J, leaving 6 bases unmatched. CDR1 DFQATT and CDR2 SNEGSKA come from the germline V gene (reference sequence). The CDR3 covers 15 residues. The CDR3 DNA is TGCAGTGCTAGGAACGTACAGGGGGCCTCCTACGAGCAGTACTTC. It encodes CSARNVQGASYEQYF.

This clonotype was counted a few times. The chain joins TRBV5-1 to TRBJ1-1; D is ambiguous. Germline V gives CDR1 SGHRS, CDR2 YFSETQ. This CDR3 contains 14 residues. V gave up 3 bases and J gave up 6 bases, with 15 bases separating them. CDR3 protein: CASSSTDGVAEAFF. CDR3 nucleotide sequence: TGCGCCAGCAGCTCAACGGACGGGGTCGCTGAAGCTTTCTTT. Full variable domain (missing parts from reference TRBV5-1 and TRBJ1-1): KAGVTQTPRYLIKTRGQQVTLSCSPISGHRSVSWYQQTPGQGLQFLFEYFSETQRNKGNFPGRFSGRQFSNSRSEMNVSTLELGDSALYLCASSSTDGVAEAFFGQGTRLTVV.

This clonotype came up a few times. The chain is built from TRBV29-1 and TRBJ2-1; no definite D call. The CDR3 extends over 13 amino acids. The germline V gene has CDR1 SQVTM and CDR2 ANQGSEA. Trimming left V 4 bases short and J 8 bases short, with 15 bases between. The CDR3 reads CSVASGPLDEQFF. Written as DNA, the CDR3 is TGCAGCGTTGCGTCTGGTCCGCTAGATGAGCAGTTCTTC.

This chain uses TRBV7-2 with TRBJ2-7; D tentatively fits TRBD1 or TRBD2 (5 bases each). The CDR3 runs to 13 residues. The V and J ends lost 5 bases and 3 bases respectively, with 11 bases between them. CDR1 and CDR2 from the germline V gene are SGHTA and FQGNSA. CDR3 protein: CASSPWDGYEQYF. For the CDR3, the DNA is TGTGCCAGCAGCCCCTGGGACGGCTACGAGCAGTACTTC. Full variable domain (outside the CDR3, taken from reference TRBV7-2 and TRBJ2-7): GAGVSQSPSNKVTEKGKDVELRCDPISGHTALYWYRQSLGQGLEFLIYFQGNSAPDKSGLPSDRFSAERTGGSVSTLTIQRTQQEDSAVYLCASSPWDGYEQYFGPGTRLTVT.

The CDR3: CASSHGTGQIAFF. The DNA of the CDR3 is TGTGCCAGCAGTCACGGGACGGGCCAGATAGCTTTCTTT. The V gene is TRBV6-6, the J gene TRBJ1-1, with D tentatively TRBD1 (5 bases). There are 13 residues in the CDR3. The V gene's germline CDR1 is MNHNY and CDR2 SVGAGI (reference sequence). V shed 5 bases and J shed 10 bases, with 17 bases lying between them.

The V and J genes are TRBV2 and TRBJ2-7; D may correspond to TRBD1 or TRBD2 (5 bases each). The germline V and J ends were trimmed by 11 bases and 3 bases, with 11 bases remaining between them. The CDR3 length is 11 residues. Germline CDR1 is SNHLY and CDR2 is FYNNEI. CDR3 in amino acids: CAGDSGYEQYF. CDR3 nucleotide sequence: TGTGCCGGAGACAGCGGCTACGAGCAGTACTTC.

The genes are TRBV23-1 and TRBJ2-7; 9 bases agree with TRBD1. TRBV23-1 carries the ORF label, with uncertain function. The trim removed 2 bases at V and 7 bases at J, leaving 24 bases unmatched. CDR3 size: 20 residues. CDR3 nucleotides: TGCGCCAGCAGTCAAACACCTACAGGGGGCGCCACGTCCGGGTCGTTGGAGCAGTACTTC. Translating gives CASSQTPTGGATSGSLEQYF.

This clonotype is a singleton in its sample. The chain is built from TRBV28 and TRBJ2-7, with 9 bases fitting TRBD2. The V gene end was trimmed by 5 bases and the J gene end by 5 bases; junction bases not matched to a gene: 4. CDR1 is MDHEN and CDR2 is SYDVKM in the germline V gene. The CDR3 sequence is 13 residues long. The CDR3 spells CASSGSGSHEQYF. The DNA of the CDR3 is TGTGCCAGCAGTGGTAGCGGGAGCCACGAGCAGTACTTC.

This clonotype showed up just a few times. J is TRBJ1-3 and V is TRBV5-1; 9 bases align to TRBD1. This CDR3 comprises 15 residues. V shed 1 base, J shed 2 bases, and the junction held 1 base outside the gene matches. Germline V gene lookup returns CDR1 SGHRS and CDR2 YFSETQ. CDR3 DNA: TGCGCCAGCAGCTTGAGACAGGGGGCTGGAAACACCATATATTTT. Translation gives CASSLRQGAGNTIYF.

The chain joins TRBV4-3 to TRBJ2-4, with 10 bases matching TRBD2. The J segment lost 9 bases and the V segment lost 0 bases, leaving 5 bases of the junction unmatched. The CDR3 loop spans 15 amino acids. Germline V gives CDR1 LGHNA, CDR2 YSLEER. CDR3 DNA: TGCGCCAGCAGCCAAGAAGCGGGGGGGCCGGGCATTCAGTACTTC. Amino acids: CASSQEAGGPGIQYF.

V and J are TRBV5-8 and TRBJ2-1, with D unclear. The CDR3 is 11 amino acids. The germline V and J ends were trimmed by 2 bases and 15 bases, with 12 bases remaining between them. Looked up from germline, CDR1 is SGHTS and CDR2 is YDEGEE. Written as DNA, the CDR3 is TGTGCCAGCAGCTTAGTGACTCCGCCGTTCTTC. Protein product: CASSLVTPPFF.